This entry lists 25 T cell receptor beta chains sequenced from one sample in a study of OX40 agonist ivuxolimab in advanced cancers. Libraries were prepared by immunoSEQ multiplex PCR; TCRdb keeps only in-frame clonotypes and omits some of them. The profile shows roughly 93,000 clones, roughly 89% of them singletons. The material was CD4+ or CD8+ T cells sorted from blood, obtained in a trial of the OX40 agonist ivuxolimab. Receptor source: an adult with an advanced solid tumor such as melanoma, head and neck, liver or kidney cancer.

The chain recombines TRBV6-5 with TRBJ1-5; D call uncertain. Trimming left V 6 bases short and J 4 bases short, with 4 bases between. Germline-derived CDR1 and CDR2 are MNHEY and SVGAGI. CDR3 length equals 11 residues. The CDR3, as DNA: TGTGCCAGCAGGGGAAATCAGCCCCAGCATTTT. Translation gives CASRGNQPQHF.

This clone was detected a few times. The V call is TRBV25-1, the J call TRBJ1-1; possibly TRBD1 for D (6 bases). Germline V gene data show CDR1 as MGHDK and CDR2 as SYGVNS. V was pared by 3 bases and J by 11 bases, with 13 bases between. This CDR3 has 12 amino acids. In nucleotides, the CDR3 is TGTGCCAGCAGTGATTTTCAGGGGAGGGCTTTCTTT. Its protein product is CASSDFQGRAFF.

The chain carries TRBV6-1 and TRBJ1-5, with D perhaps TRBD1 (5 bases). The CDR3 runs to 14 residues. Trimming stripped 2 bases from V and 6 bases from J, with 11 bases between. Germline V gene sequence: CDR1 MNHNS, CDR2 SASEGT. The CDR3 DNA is TGTGCCAGCAGTGAATGGGGGGGTGTTCAGCCCCAGCATTTT. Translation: CASSEWGGVQPQHF.

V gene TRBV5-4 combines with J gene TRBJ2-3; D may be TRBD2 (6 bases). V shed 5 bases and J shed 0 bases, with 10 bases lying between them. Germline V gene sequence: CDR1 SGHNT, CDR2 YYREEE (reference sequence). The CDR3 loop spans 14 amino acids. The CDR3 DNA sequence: TGTGCCAGCAGTCGACTAGAAAGCACAGATACGCAGTATTTT. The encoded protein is CASSRLESTDTQYF.

The CDR3 region has the DNA TGTGCCAGTAGTCATACAGGGGTGAACACTGAAGCTTTCTTT. It translates to CASSHTGVNTEAFF. The chain employs TRBV19 and TRBJ1-1; 7 bases align to TRBD1. Germline V lookup: CDR1 LNHDA, CDR2 SQIVND (reference sequence). This CDR3 spans 14 amino acids. V shed 5 bases and J 0 bases; nucleotides not matched to a gene: 3.

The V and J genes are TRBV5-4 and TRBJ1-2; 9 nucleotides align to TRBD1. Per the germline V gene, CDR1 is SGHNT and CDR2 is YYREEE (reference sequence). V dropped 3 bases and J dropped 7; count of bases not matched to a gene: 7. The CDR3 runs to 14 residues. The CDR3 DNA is TGTGCCAGCAGCTCTGGACAGGGGAGGCTTGGCTACACCTTC. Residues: CASSSGQGRLGYTF.

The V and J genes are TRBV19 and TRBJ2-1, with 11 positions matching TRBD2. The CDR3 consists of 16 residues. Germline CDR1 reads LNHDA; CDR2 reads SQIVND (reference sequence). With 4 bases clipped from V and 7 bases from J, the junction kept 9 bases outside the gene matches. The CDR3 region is CASSTERLAGRNEQFF. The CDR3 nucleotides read TGTGCCAGTAGTACCGAGAGACTAGCGGGAAGGAATGAGCAGTTCTTC.

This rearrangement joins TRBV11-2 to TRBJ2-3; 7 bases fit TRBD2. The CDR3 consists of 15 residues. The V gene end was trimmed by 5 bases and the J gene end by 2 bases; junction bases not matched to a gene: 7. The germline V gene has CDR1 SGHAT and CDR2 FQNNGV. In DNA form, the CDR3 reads TGTGCCAGCAGCCTTCAAGCGGGATCCACAGATACGCAGTATTTT. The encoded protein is CASSLQAGSTDTQYF. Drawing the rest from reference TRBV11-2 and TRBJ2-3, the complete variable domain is EAGVAQSPRYKIIEKRQSVAFWCNPISGHATLYWYQQILGQGPKLLIQFQNNGVVDDSQLPKDRFSAERLKGVDSTLKIQPAKLEDSAVYLCASSLQAGSTDTQYFGPGTRLTVL.

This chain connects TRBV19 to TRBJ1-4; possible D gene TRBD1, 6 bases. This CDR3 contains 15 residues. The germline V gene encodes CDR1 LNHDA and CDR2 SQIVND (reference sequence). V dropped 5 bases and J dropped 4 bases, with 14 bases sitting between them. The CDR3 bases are TGTGCCAGTAGTCTGCTGGACAGCGGTAATGAAAAACTGTTTTTT. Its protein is CASSLLDSGNEKLFF.

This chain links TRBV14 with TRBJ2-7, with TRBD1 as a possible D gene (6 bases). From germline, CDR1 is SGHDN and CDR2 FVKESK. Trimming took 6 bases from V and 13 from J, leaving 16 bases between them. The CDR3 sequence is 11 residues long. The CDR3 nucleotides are TGTGCCAGCAGGTCTCAGGGGAAGGGATACTTC. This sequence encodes CASRSQGKGYF.

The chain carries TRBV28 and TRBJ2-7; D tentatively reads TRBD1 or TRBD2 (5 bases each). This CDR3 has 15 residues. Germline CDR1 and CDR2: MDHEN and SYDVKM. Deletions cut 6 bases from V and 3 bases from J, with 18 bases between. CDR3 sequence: CASRIGSGGVYEQYF. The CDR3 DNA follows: TGTGCCAGCAGGATTGGGTCTGGGGGTGTCTACGAGCAGTACTTC.

The CDR3 is CASSQGIFATNEKLFF. CDR3 coding DNA: TGCGCCAGCAGCCAAGGGATTTTTGCAACTAATGAAAAACTGTTTTTT. The chain couples TRBV4-1 to TRBJ1-4, with no clear D. CDR3 length: 16 amino acids. Germline loops: CDR1 MGHRA, CDR2 YSYEKL. V lost 1 base and J 0 bases, leaving 9 bases between the germline ends.

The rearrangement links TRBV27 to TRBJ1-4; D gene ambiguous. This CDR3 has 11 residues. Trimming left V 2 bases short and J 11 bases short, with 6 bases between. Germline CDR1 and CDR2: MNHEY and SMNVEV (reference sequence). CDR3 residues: CASSLVEKLFF. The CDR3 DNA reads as TGTGCCAGCAGTTTAGTGGAGAAACTGTTTTTT. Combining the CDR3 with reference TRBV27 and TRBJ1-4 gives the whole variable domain EAQVTQNPRYLITVTGKKLTVTCSQNMNHEYMSWYRQDPGLGLRQIYYSMNVEVTDKGDVPEGYKVSRKEKRNFPLILESPSPNQTSLYFCASSLVEKLFFGSGTQLSVL.

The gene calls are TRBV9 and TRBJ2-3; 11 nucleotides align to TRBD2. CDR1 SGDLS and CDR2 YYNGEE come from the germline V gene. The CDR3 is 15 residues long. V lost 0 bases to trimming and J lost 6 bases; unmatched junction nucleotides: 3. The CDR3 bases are TGTGCCAGCAGCGTAGGACCTAGCGGGAGGGATACGCAGTATTTT. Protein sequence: CASSVGPSGRDTQYF.

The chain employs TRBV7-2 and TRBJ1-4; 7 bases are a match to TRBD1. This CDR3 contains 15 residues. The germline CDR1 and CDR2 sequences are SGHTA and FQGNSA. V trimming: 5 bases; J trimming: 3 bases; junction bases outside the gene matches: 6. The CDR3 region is CASSLTGRANEKLFF. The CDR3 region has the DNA TGTGCCAGCAGCCTGACAGGGCGGGCTAATGAAAAACTGTTTTTT.

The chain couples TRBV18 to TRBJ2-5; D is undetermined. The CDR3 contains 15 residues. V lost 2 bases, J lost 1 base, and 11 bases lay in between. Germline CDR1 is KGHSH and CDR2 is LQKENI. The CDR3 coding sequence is TGTGCCAGCTCACCAATGTCGAGCAGCCAAGAGACCCAGTACTTC. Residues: CASSPMSSSQETQYF.

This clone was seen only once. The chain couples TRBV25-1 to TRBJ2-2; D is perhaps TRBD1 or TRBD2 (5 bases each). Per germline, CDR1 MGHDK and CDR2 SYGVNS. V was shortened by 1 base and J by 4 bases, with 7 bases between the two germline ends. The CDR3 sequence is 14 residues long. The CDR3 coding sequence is TGTGCCAGCAGTGAATTTGGGGGCACCGGGGAGCTGTTTTTT. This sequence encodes CASSEFGGTGELFF.

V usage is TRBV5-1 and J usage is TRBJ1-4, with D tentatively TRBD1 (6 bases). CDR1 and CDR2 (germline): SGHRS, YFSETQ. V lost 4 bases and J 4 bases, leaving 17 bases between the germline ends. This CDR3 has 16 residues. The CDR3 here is CASSGSGGADNEKLFF. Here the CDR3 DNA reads TGCGCCAGCAGCGGCAGCGGGGGGGCGGATAATGAAAAACTGTTTTTT.

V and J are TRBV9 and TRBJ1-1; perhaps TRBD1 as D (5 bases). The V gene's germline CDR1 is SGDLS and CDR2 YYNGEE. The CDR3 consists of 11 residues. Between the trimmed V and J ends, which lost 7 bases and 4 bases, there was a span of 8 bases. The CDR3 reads CASGGGTEAFF. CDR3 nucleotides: TGTGCCAGCGGTGGGGGCACTGAAGCTTTCTTT.

The CDR3 loop is CASSALNEQFF. The CDR3 coding sequence is TGTGCCAGCAGTGCATTGAATGAGCAGTTCTTC. This chain links TRBV7-9 with TRBJ2-1; D is ambiguous. Germline lookup yields CDR1 SEHNR and CDR2 FQNEAQ (reference sequence). The CDR3 has 11 residues. V was cut by 6 bases and J by 7 bases, with 7 bases left in between.

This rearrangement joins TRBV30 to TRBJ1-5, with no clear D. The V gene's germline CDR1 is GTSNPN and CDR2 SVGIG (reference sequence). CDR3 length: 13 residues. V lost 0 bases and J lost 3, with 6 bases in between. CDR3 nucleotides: TGTGCCTGGAGTGTTAGCTTCAATCAGCCCCAGCATTTT. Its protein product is CAWSVSFNQPQHF.

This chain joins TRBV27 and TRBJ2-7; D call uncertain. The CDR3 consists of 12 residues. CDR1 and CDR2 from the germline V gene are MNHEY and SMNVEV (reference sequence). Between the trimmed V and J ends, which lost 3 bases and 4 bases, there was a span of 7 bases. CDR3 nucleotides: TGTGCCAGCAGTTTGAAATTGTACGAGCAGTACTTC. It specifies CASSLKLYEQYF.

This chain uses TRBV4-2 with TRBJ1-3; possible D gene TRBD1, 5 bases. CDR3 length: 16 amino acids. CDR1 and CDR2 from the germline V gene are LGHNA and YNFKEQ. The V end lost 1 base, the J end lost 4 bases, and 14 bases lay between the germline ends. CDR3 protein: CASSQGLGGPGNTIYF. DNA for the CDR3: TGTGCCAGCAGCCAAGGGTTGGGGGGACCCGGAAACACCATATATTTT.

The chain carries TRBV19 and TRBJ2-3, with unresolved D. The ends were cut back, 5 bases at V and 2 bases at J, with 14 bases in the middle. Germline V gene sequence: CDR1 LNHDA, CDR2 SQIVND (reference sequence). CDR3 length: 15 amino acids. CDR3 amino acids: CASSSLRTYTDTQYF. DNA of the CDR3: TGTGCCAGTAGTTCCCTTAGGACCTACACAGATACGCAGTATTTT.

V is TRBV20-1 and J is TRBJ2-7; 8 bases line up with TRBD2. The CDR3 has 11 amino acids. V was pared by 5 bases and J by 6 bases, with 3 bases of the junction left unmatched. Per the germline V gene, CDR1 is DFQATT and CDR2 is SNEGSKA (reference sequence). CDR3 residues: CSALSGGEQYF. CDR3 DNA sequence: TGCAGTGCTCTCAGCGGGGGCGAGCAGTACTTC.